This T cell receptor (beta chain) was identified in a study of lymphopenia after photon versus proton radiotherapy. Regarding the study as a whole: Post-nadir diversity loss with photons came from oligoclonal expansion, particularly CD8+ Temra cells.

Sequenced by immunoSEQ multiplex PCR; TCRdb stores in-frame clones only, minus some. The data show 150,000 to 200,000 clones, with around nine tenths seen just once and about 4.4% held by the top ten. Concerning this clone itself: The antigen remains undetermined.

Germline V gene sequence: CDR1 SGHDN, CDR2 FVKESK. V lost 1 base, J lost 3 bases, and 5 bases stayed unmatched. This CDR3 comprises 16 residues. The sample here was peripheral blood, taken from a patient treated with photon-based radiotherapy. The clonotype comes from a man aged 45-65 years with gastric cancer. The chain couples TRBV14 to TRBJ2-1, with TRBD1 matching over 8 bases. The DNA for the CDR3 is TGTGCCAGCAGCCAAGGGGCAGGGGGCTTCTACAATGAGCAGTTCTTC. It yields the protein CASSQGAGGFYNEQFF. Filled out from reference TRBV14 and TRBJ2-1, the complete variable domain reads EAGVTQFPSHSVIEKGQTVTLRCDPISGHDNLYWYRRVMGKEIKFLLHFVKESKQDESGMPNNRFLAERTGGTYSTLKVQPAELEDSGVYFCASSQGAGGFYNEQFFGPGTRLTVL.